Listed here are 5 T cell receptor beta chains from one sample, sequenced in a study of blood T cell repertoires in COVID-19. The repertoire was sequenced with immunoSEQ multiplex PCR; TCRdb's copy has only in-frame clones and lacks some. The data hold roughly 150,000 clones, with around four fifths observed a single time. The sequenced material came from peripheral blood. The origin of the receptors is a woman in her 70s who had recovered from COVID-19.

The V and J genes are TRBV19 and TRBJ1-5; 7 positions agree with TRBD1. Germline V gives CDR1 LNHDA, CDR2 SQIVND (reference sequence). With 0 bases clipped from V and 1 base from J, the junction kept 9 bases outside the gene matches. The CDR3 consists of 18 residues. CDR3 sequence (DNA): TGTGCCAGTAGTATAGATGGCCCCGGCAGGGGGAGCAATCAGCCCCAGCATTTT. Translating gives CASSIDGPGRGSNQPQHF.

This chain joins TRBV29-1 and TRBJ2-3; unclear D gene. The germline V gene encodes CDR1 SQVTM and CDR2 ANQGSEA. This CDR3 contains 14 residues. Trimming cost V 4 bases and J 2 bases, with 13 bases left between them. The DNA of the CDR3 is TGCAGCGTTGGTGATCGGAGACCCACAGATACGCAGTATTTT. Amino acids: CSVGDRRPTDTQYF.

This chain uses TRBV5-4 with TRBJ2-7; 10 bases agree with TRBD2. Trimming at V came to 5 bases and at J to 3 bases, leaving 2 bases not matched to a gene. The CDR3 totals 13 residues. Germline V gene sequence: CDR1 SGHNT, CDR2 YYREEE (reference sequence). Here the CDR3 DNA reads TGTGCCAGCAGGGGGACTAGCGTCTACGAGCAGTACTTC. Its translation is CASRGTSVYEQYF.

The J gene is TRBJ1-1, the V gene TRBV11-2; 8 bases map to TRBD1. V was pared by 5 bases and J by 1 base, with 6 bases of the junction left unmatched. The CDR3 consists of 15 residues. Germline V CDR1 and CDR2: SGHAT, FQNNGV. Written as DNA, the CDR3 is TGTGCCAGCAGCCAAACAGGGGGGTGGAACACTGAAGCTTTCTTT. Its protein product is CASSQTGGWNTEAFF.

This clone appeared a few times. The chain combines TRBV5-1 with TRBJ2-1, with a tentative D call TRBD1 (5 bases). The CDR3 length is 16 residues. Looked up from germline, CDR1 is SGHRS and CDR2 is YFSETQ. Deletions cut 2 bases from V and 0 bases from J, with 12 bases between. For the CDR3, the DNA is TGCGCCAGCAGCTTAATACCCGACAGCTCCTACAATGAGCAGTTCTTC. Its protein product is CASSLIPDSSYNEQFF.